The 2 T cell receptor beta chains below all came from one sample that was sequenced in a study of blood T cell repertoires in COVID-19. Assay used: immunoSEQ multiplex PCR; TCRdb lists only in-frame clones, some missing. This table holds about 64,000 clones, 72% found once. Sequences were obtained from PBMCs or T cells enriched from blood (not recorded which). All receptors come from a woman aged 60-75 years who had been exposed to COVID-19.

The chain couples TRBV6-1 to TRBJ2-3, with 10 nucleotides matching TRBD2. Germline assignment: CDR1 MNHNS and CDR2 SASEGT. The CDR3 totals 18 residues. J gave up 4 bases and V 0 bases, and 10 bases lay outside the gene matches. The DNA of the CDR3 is TGTGCCAGCAGTGAAGCGATGGTAGCGGGGGGTTTGGCAGATACGCAGTATTTT. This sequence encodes CASSEAMVAGGLADTQYF.

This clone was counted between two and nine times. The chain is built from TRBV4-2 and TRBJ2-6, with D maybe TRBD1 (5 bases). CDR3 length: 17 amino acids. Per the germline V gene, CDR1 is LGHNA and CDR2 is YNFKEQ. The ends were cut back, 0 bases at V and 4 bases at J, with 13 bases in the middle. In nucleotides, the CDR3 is TGTGCCAGCAGCCAAGAAAAAGGCAGGGCCGGGGCCAACGTCCTGACTTTC. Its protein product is CASSQEKGRAGANVLTF.